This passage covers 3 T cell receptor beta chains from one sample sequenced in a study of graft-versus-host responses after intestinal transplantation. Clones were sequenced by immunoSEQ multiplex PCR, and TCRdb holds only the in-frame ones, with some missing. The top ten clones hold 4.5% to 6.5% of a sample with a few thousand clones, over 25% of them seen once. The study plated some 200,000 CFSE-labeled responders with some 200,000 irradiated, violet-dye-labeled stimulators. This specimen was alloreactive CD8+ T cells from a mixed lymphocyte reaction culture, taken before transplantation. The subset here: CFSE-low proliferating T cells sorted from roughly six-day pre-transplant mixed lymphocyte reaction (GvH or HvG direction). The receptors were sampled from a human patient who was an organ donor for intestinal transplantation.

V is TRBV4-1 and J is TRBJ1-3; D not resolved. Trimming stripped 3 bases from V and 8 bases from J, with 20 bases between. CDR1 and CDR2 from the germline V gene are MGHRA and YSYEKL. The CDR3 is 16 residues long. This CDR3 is CASSHKSALDWDTIYF. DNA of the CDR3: TGCGCCAGCAGCCATAAGTCGGCCCTCGACTGGGACACCATATATTTT.

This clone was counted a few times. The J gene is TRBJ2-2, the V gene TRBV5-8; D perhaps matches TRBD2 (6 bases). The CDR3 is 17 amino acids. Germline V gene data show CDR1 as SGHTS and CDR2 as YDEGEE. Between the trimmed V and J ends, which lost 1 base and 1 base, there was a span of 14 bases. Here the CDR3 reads CASSLRLADWNTGELFF. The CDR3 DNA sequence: TGTGCCAGCAGCTTGAGATTAGCGGACTGGAACACCGGGGAGCTGTTTTTT. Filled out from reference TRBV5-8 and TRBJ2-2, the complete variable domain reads EAGVTQSPTHLIKTRGQQATLRCSPISGHTSVYWYQQALGLGLQFLLWYDEGEERNRGNFPPRFSGRQFPNYSSELNVNALELEDSALYLCASSLRLADWNTGELFFGEGSRLTVL.

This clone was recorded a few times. The CDR3 coding sequence is TGCAGCACGGAGGGACAGGGGAGCTCCTACAATGAGCAGTTCTTC. Translation: CSTEGQGSSYNEQFF. The V and J genes are TRBV29-1 and TRBJ2-1; 10 positions match TRBD1. The germline V gene has CDR1 SQVTM and CDR2 ANQGSEA. The CDR3 has 15 amino acids. Losses at the gene ends were 8 bases for V and 0 bases for J; bases not matched to a gene: 7.